This T cell receptor (beta chain) was identified in a study of identical twins. Notes on the study in general: Whereas memory repertoires showed no such difference, abundant cord blood beta clonotypes carried fewer insertions.

On this clonotype: Its antigen is still unknown.

TCRdb reanalysed the 5' RACE reads using MiXCR and keeps one entry per CDR3 protein. The table shows 1.5 million to 2 million distinct CDR3 sequences, with around a third occurring only once. This CDR3 region has 15 residues. Germline V CDR1 and CDR2: SNHLY, FYNNEI. The V and J ends lost 4 bases and 11 bases respectively, with 23 bases between them. This sequence originates from a newborn girl in good health. Sequenced sample: cord blood. V gene TRBV2 combines with J gene TRBJ2-5, with D possibly matching TRBD2 (5 bases). CDR3: CASSGVVASMGEQYF. CDR3 in DNA: TGTGCCAGCAGTGGAGTGGTAGCGTCGATGGGTGAGCAGTACTTC.